This T cell receptor (beta chain) comes out of a study of T cell responses to AZD1222 COVID-19 vaccine. Study findings and constraints: Only after the peak T cell response were repertoires sampled. There were vaccine-associated CD4 TCRs across spike, dominant at 160-218 and 743-854. Possibly, clonal diversity was underestimated; donors were largely white British and included more females.

TCRdb's table, derived via immunoSEQ multiplex PCR, lists solely in-frame clones and lacks some. Altogether 150,000 to 200,000 clones are present, around 90% being singletons, with the ten largest covering about 3%. Note on this clone: Its antigen remains unknown. This sample includes further DNA sequences coding for the same CDR3.

The V gene's germline CDR1 is SGDLS and CDR2 YYNGEE. CDR3 length: 14 amino acids. Germline trimming cut 2 bases from V and 1 base from J; bases unmatched to any gene: 1. The starting material was peripheral blood, obtained on day 0 of AZD1222 vaccination. The sequence derives from an adult in good health. J is TRBJ1-1 and V is TRBV9, with TRBD1 identical over 8 bases. The CDR3 DNA sequence: TGTGCCAGCAGCGTCGGGACAGGGAACACTGAAGCTTTCTTT. Translating gives CASSVGTGNTEAFF.